These 25 T cell receptor beta chains came from one sample sequenced in a study of lymphopenia after photon versus proton radiotherapy. TCRdb's copy holds only in-frame clones and misses some; the assay was immunoSEQ multiplex PCR. Of about 160,000 clones in the sample, less than 90% were seen once. The material sequenced was peripheral blood, taken from a patient treated with photon-based radiotherapy. These receptors were obtained from a man between 45 and 60 years old with gastric cancer.

The chain has TRBV6-6 and TRBJ2-1; 11 nucleotides align to TRBD2. V lost 5 bases to trimming and J lost 7 bases; unmatched junction nucleotides: 7. The germline gives CDR1 MNHNY, CDR2 SVGAGI (reference sequence). The CDR3 has 15 amino acids. Here the CDR3 DNA reads TGTGCCAGCAGTCACCTTAGCGGGAGGGGTAATGAGCAGTTCTTC. The encoded protein is CASSHLSGRGNEQFF.

The rearrangement joins TRBV30 to TRBJ1-4; D gene ambiguous. CDR3 length: 15 residues. Deletions cut 2 bases from V and 5 bases from J, with 15 bases between. Germline V gene data show CDR1 as GTSNPN and CDR2 as SVGIG (reference sequence). The DNA of the CDR3 is TGTGCCTGGAGTCCCGATCGGGGATTAAATGAAAAACTGTTTTTT. Its protein is CAWSPDRGLNEKLFF.

The chain carries TRBV6-5 and TRBJ1-2, with D perhaps matching TRBD1 (5 bases). The CDR3 has 12 amino acids. Germline assignment: CDR1 MNHEY and CDR2 SVGAGI. Deletions cut 6 bases from V and 8 bases from J, with 13 bases between. The CDR3 loop is CASSRDARGYTF. CDR3 sequence (DNA): TGTGCCAGCAGCCGGGACGCGCGGGGCTACACCTTC.

The CDR3 here is CASSPPRGDSYEQYF. CDR3 in DNA: TGTGCCAGCTCACCACCGAGGGGAGACTCCTACGAGCAGTACTTC. This chain joins TRBV18 and TRBJ2-7; either TRBD1 or TRBD2 may fit D (5 bases each). The length of the CDR3 is 15 residues. Germline V lookup: CDR1 KGHSH, CDR2 LQKENI. Trimming cost V 0 bases and J 0 bases, with 9 bases left between them.

The rearrangement joins TRBV6-5 to TRBJ2-7; D not certain. Germline lookup yields CDR1 MNHEY and CDR2 SVGAGI. Deletions cut 5 bases from V and 3 bases from J, with 14 bases between. CDR3 size: 14 residues. CDR3 sequence: CASSLLVGDYEQYF. The CDR3 nucleotides are TGTGCCAGCAGTCTACTCGTGGGCGACTACGAGCAGTACTTC.

DNA for the CDR3: TGTGCCAGCAGCTTAAGGACAGGGGGCAATGAGCAGTTCTTC. Its protein product is CASSLRTGGNEQFF. This rearrangement joins TRBV11-3 to TRBJ2-1, with 10 bases fitting TRBD1. Germline lookup yields CDR1 SGHNT and CDR2 YENEEA. The CDR3 runs to 14 residues. The ends lost 2 bases at V and 6 bases at J; junction bases unmatched: 1.

The chain has TRBV5-1 and TRBJ2-7, with a weak D call TRBD1 (7 bases). The CDR3 loop spans 16 amino acids. The V gene lost 5 bases and the J gene lost 0 bases, with 18 bases spanning the gap. The germline CDR1 and CDR2 sequences are SGHRS and YFSETQ. The CDR3 loop is CASRDILRDSSYEQYF. The CDR3 nucleotides read TGCGCCAGCAGAGATATCCTGCGGGACAGCTCCTACGAGCAGTACTTC.

This clone has just one count. The same CDR3 arises from other DNA sequences in this sample as well. V gene TRBV15 combines with J gene TRBJ2-7, with D perhaps given as TRBD1 or TRBD2 (5 bases each). The ends were cut back, 0 bases at V and 3 bases at J, with 9 bases in the middle. Germline V gene lookup returns CDR1 LNHNV and CDR2 YYDKDF (reference sequence). The CDR3 sequence is 14 residues long. For the CDR3, the DNA is TGTGCCACCAGCAGAGATCGGGGCAGCTACGAGCAGTACTTC. Amino acid sequence: CATSRDRGSYEQYF. The whole variable domain, remainder taken from reference TRBV15 and TRBJ2-7, is DAMVIQNPRYQVTQFGKPVTLSCSQTLNHNVMYWYQQKSSQAPKLLFHYYDKDFNNEADTPDNFQSRRPNTSFCFLDIRSPGLGDTAMYLCATSRDRGSYEQYFGPGTRLTVT.

The chain has TRBV4-1 and TRBJ1-1; TRBD1 matches 7 bases. Trimming cost V 2 bases and J 1 base; bases outside gene matches: 1. This CDR3 comprises 14 residues. CDR1 MGHRA and CDR2 YSYEKL come from the germline V gene. CDR3 in DNA: TGCGCCAGCAGCCAACCAGGGGGGAACACTGAAGCTTTCTTT. It specifies CASSQPGGNTEAFF.

The V and J genes are TRBV6-5 and TRBJ1-2, with D possibly TRBD1 on 5 matching bases. This CDR3 is built from 14 residues. The germline CDR1 and CDR2 sequences are MNHEY and SVGAGI. V lost 5 bases, J lost 0 bases, and 10 bases lay in between. Here the CDR3 reads CASSRTNTNYGYTF. CDR3 DNA: TGTGCCAGCAGTCGGACAAATACTAACTATGGCTACACCTTC.

This chain links TRBV20-1 with TRBJ2-5, with D unresolved. V lost 3 bases and J lost 4, with 3 bases in between. CDR1 is DFQATT and CDR2 is SNEGSKA in the germline V gene (reference sequence). The CDR3 is 10 residues long. The CDR3 DNA is TGCAGTGCTAGTTCAGAGACCCAGTACTTC. Translation gives CSASSETQYF.

The gene calls are TRBV6-5 and TRBJ2-5; D might be TRBD1 (6 bases). V lost 2 bases and J lost 4, with 17 bases in between. The CDR3 consists of 16 residues. Germline lookup yields CDR1 MNHEY and CDR2 SVGAGI. The CDR3 DNA sequence: TGTGCCAGCAGTTACCCAGGGGTCCGAGGCGGAGAGACCCAGTACTTC. Protein sequence: CASSYPGVRGGETQYF.

The J gene is TRBJ2-7, the V gene TRBV5-1, with D unclear. The germline gives CDR1 SGHRS, CDR2 YFSETQ. The CDR3 is 14 residues long. V was pared by 0 bases and J by 2 bases, with 9 bases between. The CDR3 region has the DNA TGCGCCAGCAGCTTGGCCGGCACCGCCTACGAGCAGTACTTC. It specifies CASSLAGTAYEQYF. Drawing the rest from reference TRBV5-1 and TRBJ2-7, the complete variable domain is KAGVTQTPRYLIKTRGQQVTLSCSPISGHRSVSWYQQTPGQGLQFLFEYFSETQRNKGNFPGRFSGRQFSNSRSEMNVSTLELGDSALYLCASSLAGTAYEQYFGPGTRLTVT.

The chain recombines TRBV15 with TRBJ1-3; no definite D call. This CDR3 is built from 14 residues. The germline CDR1 and CDR2 sequences are LNHNV and YYDKDF (reference sequence). Trimming cost V 0 bases and J 4 bases, with 7 bases left between them. For the CDR3, the DNA is TGTGCCACCAGCAGAGATCGGGCGGGAAACACCATATATTTT. Protein sequence: CATSRDRAGNTIYF.

The V gene is TRBV10-3, the J gene TRBJ2-6, with D possibly matching TRBD1 (6 bases). There are 15 residues in the CDR3. Trimming took 11 bases from V and 0 from J, leaving 14 bases between them. CDR1 is ENHRY, CDR2 SYGVKD, per germline. This CDR3 is CALGTQSSGANVLTF. The CDR3 DNA reads TGTGCCCTCGGGACACAAAGCTCTGGGGCCAACGTCCTGACTTTC.

The V call is TRBV7-9, the J call TRBJ1-1, with 8 positions matching TRBD1. The CDR3 extends over 13 amino acids. CDR1 is SEHNR and CDR2 is FQNEAQ in the germline V gene (reference sequence). V trimming: 7 bases; J trimming: 5 bases; junction bases outside the gene matches: 6. The CDR3 reads CASTVTGVTEAFF. CDR3 in DNA: TGTGCCAGCACCGTGACAGGGGTTACTGAAGCTTTCTTT.

V is TRBV28 and J is TRBJ2-5; 7 bases map to TRBD2. J gave up 3 bases and V 3 bases, and 4 bases lay outside the gene matches. This CDR3 has 14 residues. Germline CDR1 reads MDHEN; CDR2 reads SYDVKM. CDR3 in DNA: TGTGCCAGCAGTTTGGGAGGGAGGAAAGAGACCCAGTACTTC. This encodes CASSLGGRKETQYF.

The chain is built from TRBV19 and TRBJ1-1, with 8 bases fitting TRBD1. Germline assignment: CDR1 LNHDA and CDR2 SQIVND (reference sequence). CDR3 length: 14 residues. J gave up 5 bases and V 6 bases, and 8 bases lay outside the gene matches. The CDR3 sequence is CASSRQGLGTEAFF. In DNA, the CDR3 is TGTGCCAGTAGCCGACAGGGGCTAGGGACTGAAGCTTTCTTT.

The rearrangement links TRBV12-5 to TRBJ1-5; D unresolved. This CDR3 contains 16 residues. In germline, CDR1 is LGHNT, CDR2 FRNRAP. The V and J ends lost 6 bases and 4 bases respectively, with 19 bases between them. The CDR3 reads CASGPLQISRNQPQHF. CDR3 DNA sequence: TGTGCTAGTGGCCCCTTACAGATATCGAGAAATCAGCCCCAGCATTTT.

V usage is TRBV4-1 and J usage is TRBJ1-2; D gene ambiguous. V gave up 3 bases and J gave up 1 base, with 6 bases separating them. The germline V gene has CDR1 MGHRA and CDR2 YSYEKL. The CDR3 is made up of 13 amino acids. Here the CDR3 reads CASSQSHNYGYTF. The CDR3 DNA reads TGCGCCAGCAGCCAGTCGCATAACTATGGCTACACCTTC.

The rearrangement links TRBV14 to TRBJ2-2, with 7 bases fitting TRBD1. Germline values: CDR1 SGHDN, CDR2 FVKESK. The CDR3 has 14 residues. V lost 6 bases and J lost 4; bases outside the gene matches: 5. The CDR3 region has the DNA TGTGCCAGCAGGTTATCAGGGGGCACCGGGGAGCTGTTTTTT. Protein sequence: CASRLSGGTGELFF. Looking up the rest from reference TRBV14 and TRBJ2-2 gives the full variable domain: EAGVTQFPSHSVIEKGQTVTLRCDPISGHDNLYWYRRVMGKEIKFLLHFVKESKQDESGMPNNRFLAERTGGTYSTLKVQPAELEDSGVYFCASRLSGGTGELFFGEGSRLTVL.

The rearrangement links TRBV7-9 to TRBJ2-1; TRBD2 agrees at 12 bases. Germline V gene lookup returns CDR1 SEHNR and CDR2 FQNEAQ (reference sequence). This CDR3 region has 15 residues. The ends lost 2 bases at V and 8 bases at J; junction bases unmatched: 4. This CDR3 reads CASSLKLAGGHEQFF. In DNA, the CDR3 is TGTGCCAGCAGCTTAAAACTAGCGGGAGGTCATGAGCAGTTCTTC.

The chain uses TRBV18 and TRBJ1-2; D perhaps matches TRBD1 (5 bases). CDR1 is KGHSH and CDR2 is LQKENI in the germline V gene. Trimming cost V 5 bases and J 4 bases, with 14 bases left between them. The CDR3 totals 14 residues. The CDR3 spells CASSSSEGTYGYTF. CDR3 nucleotide sequence: TGTGCCAGCTCATCCAGCGAAGGGACCTATGGCTACACCTTC. Full variable domain (outside the CDR3, taken from reference TRBV18 and TRBJ1-2): NAGVMQNPRHLVRRRGQEARLRCSPMKGHSHVYWYRQLPEEGLKFMVYLQKENIIDESGMPKERFSAEFPKEGPSILRIQQVVRGDSAAYFCASSSSEGTYGYTFGSGTRLTVV.

About this clone: In the same sample, other DNA sequences code for this CDR3. The genes are TRBV30 and TRBJ1-1, with 8 positions matching TRBD1. Losses at the gene ends were 0 bases for V and 1 base for J; bases not matched to a gene: 1. In germline, CDR1 is GTSNPN, CDR2 SVGIG (reference sequence). The CDR3 runs 14 residues. CDR3 sequence reads: CAWSVGTGNTEAFF. CDR3 bases: TGTGCCTGGAGTGTCGGGACAGGGAACACTGAAGCTTTCTTT. Looking up the rest from reference TRBV30 and TRBJ1-1 gives the full variable domain: SQTIHQWPATLVQPVGSPLSLECTVEGTSNPNLYWYRQAAGRGLQLLFYSVGIGQISSEVPQNLSASRPQDRQFILSSKKLLLSDSGFYLCAWSVGTGNTEAFFGQGTRLTVV.

The chain couples TRBV5-4 to TRBJ1-1; 8 bases are a match to TRBD1. V shed 4 bases and J 2 bases; nucleotides not matched to a gene: 10. Germline V gene data show CDR1 as SGHNT and CDR2 as YYREEE (reference sequence). The length of the CDR3 is 16 residues. DNA of the CDR3: TGTGCCAGCAGCCGAAGGACAGGGTTGACAAACACTGAAGCTTTCTTT. It codes for CASSRRTGLTNTEAFF.